Here is one TCR beta chain with its context. What it binds is unknown. This record comes from a study of shared clonotypes between healthy human individuals. Whole-study results and caveats: Clonotypes not shared had lower generation probabilities than those common to all four donors.

A CD45RA+ naive subset and a CD45RA-negative memory subset were split from CD4+ cells. Germline V lookup: CDR1 MNHEY, CDR2 SMNVEV (reference sequence). The CDR3 is made up of 17 amino acids. V was cut by 0 bases and J by 4 bases, with 19 bases left in between. Using immunoSEQ multiplex PCR, the repertoire was profiled, and TCRdb retains in-frame clones only, with some absent. The sample has more than 2,000,000 clones, approximately 94% seen once; the top ten hold about 0.13%. Sequenced input: naive CD4+ T cells sorted from blood. Described subset: CD45RA+ positively selected. The genes are TRBV27 and TRBJ2-7; D may be TRBD1 (5 bases). This sequence was found in a man aged 18-30 years in good health. The CDR3 DNA reads as TGTGCCAGCAGTTTATCCGGTCGACCAGGGATCGGGTACGAGCAGTACTTC. Translated: CASSLSGRPGIGYEQYF.